A selection of T cell receptor beta chains follows, all from one sample in a study of T-cell memory formation after mild COVID-19. TCRdb re-called the 5' RACE reads with MiXCR, one entry per CDR3 protein. The data show under 250,000 distinct CDR3 sequences, about 27% seen once. Material for sequencing was PBMCs or a T cell subset sorted from them (not recorded which). The receptors shown here come from an adult woman who had mild COVID-19 (a few samples of this study predate the infection). Cell type and time point are not known. CDR3s leave out the opening cysteine and the closing phenylalanine or tryptophan. D genes are given only for firm matches.

j_gene: TRBJ2-1; d_gene: TRBD2; v_gene: TRBV7-3; CDR3aa: ASSRLAGPYNEQF
j_gene: TRBJ1-1; d_gene: -; v_gene: TRBV11-2; CDR3aa: ASSLDWTDDMNTEAF
j_gene: TRBJ2-1; d_gene: TRBD2; v_gene: TRBV7-3; CDR3aa: ASSLGLAGALGEQF
j_gene: TRBJ2-7; d_gene: -; v_gene: TRBV6-2/TRBV6-3; CDR3aa: ASTGGEWREQY
j_gene: TRBJ1-2; d_gene: TRBD1; v_gene: TRBV29-1; CDR3aa: SGYTGTGGGYGYT
j_gene: TRBJ2-4; d_gene: -; v_gene: TRBV18; CDR3aa: ASSPPGRDIQY
j_gene: TRBJ1-1; d_gene: -; v_gene: TRBV13; CDR3aa: ASSLGRRVMNTEAF
j_gene: TRBJ2-5; d_gene: TRBD1; v_gene: TRBV18; CDR3aa: ASSPTATGWETQY
j_gene: TRBJ2-1; d_gene: TRBD2; v_gene: TRBV6-2/TRBV6-3; CDR3aa: ASGIGTSGGQEQF
j_gene: TRBJ1-2; d_gene: -; v_gene: TRBV19; CDR3aa: ATYTPYGYT
j_gene: TRBJ2-7; d_gene: -; v_gene: TRBV4-1; CDR3aa: ASSQVGGKLYEQY
j_gene: TRBJ2-2; d_gene: -; v_gene: TRBV19; CDR3aa: ASSSGPYTGELF
j_gene: TRBJ1-6; d_gene: TRBD1; v_gene: TRBV20-1; CDR3aa: SARGSDRLNSPLH
j_gene: TRBJ1-1; d_gene: -; v_gene: TRBV5-5; CDR3aa: ASSLDIFTEAF
j_gene: TRBJ2-5; d_gene: -; v_gene: TRBV5-1; CDR3aa: ASSLWAGQETQY
j_gene: TRBJ2-7; d_gene: -; v_gene: TRBV30; CDR3aa: AWRVPAYEQY
j_gene: TRBJ1-5; d_gene: -; v_gene: TRBV20-1; CDR3aa: SAGAGQSNQPQH
j_gene: TRBJ2-1; d_gene: -; v_gene: TRBV12-3/TRBV12-4; CDR3aa: ASSAGPQGPYNEQF
j_gene: TRBJ2-4; d_gene: -; v_gene: TRBV7-8; CDR3aa: ASSSVGMSKNIQY
j_gene: TRBJ2-1; d_gene: TRBD1; v_gene: TRBV7-9; CDR3aa: ASSYPGQGANEQF
j_gene: TRBJ2-7; d_gene: -; v_gene: TRBV4-2; CDR3aa: ASSHWGRDLDEQY
j_gene: TRBJ2-3; d_gene: TRBD2; v_gene: TRBV20-1; CDR3aa: SAREGSGGIDTQY
j_gene: TRBJ2-2; d_gene: TRBD1; v_gene: TRBV6-5; CDR3aa: ASSSPAGQGSAGELF
j_gene: TRBJ1-5; d_gene: -; v_gene: TRBV10-3; CDR3aa: AISEGQSNQPQH
j_gene: TRBJ2-3; d_gene: TRBD2; v_gene: TRBV20-1; CDR3aa: SARSGTSGRTDTQY
j_gene: TRBJ2-1; d_gene: -; v_gene: TRBV12-5; CDR3aa: ASGLGYNEQF
j_gene: TRBJ1-1; d_gene: -; v_gene: TRBV7-2; CDR3aa: ASSLEGGVTEAF
j_gene: TRBJ2-2; d_gene: -; v_gene: TRBV7-8; CDR3aa: ASSLKRPTGELF
j_gene: TRBJ1-2; d_gene: -; v_gene: TRBV27; CDR3aa: ASSLSFGVPEGYT
j_gene: TRBJ2-1; d_gene: TRBD1; v_gene: TRBV24-1; CDR3aa: ATSDTTGGAGNEQF
j_gene: TRBJ2-1; d_gene: TRBD2; v_gene: TRBV12-3/TRBV12-4; CDR3aa: ASRPGLAGGQTYNEQF